This TCR beta chain was documented in a study of cytomegalovirus exposure and HLA in healthy donors. As to this clone: Its antigen is undetermined.

Findings and limits, study-wide: Further analysis, carried out later, found HLA-associated TCR beta chains more clonally expanded than equally common other chains. For most TCR sequences rarity was the rule, although some public TCRs occurred in many donors. Donors were assumed by presence/absence analyses to have roughly uniform sequencing depth. CMV serostatus alone was available as immune exposure information.

Primers: 60 Vbeta forward and 13 Jbeta reverse. Generated by immunoSEQ multiplex PCR, the TCRdb table keeps only in-frame clones and is missing some. This table holds approximately 140,000 clones, about 60% found once. The TCR sequence derives from a woman aged 60-70 years in good health and CMV-seropositive. The sample taken for sequencing was PBMCs.

The CDR3 nucleotides read TGTGCCAGCAGCTTAAGAGGGGGAGGGAAAATTTACTTC. Its protein is CASSLRGGGKIYF. V usage is TRBV7-2 and J usage is TRBJ2-7, with D maybe TRBD2 (7 bases). The CDR3 spans 13 residues. Trimming shortened V by 2 bases and J by 13 bases, and 18 bases separated the two germline ends. CDR1 and CDR2 (germline): SGHTA, FQGNSA.